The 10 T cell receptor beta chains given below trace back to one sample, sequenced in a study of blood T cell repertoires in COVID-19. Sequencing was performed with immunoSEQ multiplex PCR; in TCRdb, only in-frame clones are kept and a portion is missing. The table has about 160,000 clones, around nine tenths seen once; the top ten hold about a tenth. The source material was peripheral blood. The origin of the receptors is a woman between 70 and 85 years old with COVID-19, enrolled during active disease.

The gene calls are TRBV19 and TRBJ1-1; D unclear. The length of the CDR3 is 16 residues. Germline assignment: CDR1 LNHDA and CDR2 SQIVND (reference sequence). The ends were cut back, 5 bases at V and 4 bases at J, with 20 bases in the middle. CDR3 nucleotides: TGTGCCAGTAGTCCCCGAACAGATTTATTTGTCACTGAAGCTTTCTTT. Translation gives CASSPRTDLFVTEAFF.

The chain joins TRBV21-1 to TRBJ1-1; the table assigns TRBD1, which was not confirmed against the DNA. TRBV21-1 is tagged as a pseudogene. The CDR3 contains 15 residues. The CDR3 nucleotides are TGTGCCAGCAGCAAAGCGTCAGGGAAAGGGGGTGAAGCTTTCTTT. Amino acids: CASSKASGKGGEAFF.

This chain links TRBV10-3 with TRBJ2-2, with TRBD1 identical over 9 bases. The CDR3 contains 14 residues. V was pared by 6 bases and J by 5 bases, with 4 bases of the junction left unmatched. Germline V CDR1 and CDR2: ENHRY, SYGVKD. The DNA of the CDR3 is TGTGCCATCAGAGGGACAGGGCTAACCGGGGAGCTGTTTTTT. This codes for CAIRGTGLTGELFF.

In DNA form, the CDR3 reads TGTGCCAGCAGACTGGCGGGCGGCAATCAGCCCCAGCATTTT. Amino acids: CASRLAGGNQPQHF. The chain is built from TRBV28 and TRBJ1-5; the D is unclear. CDR1 is MDHEN, CDR2 SYDVKM, per germline. The CDR3 spans 14 residues. The germline V and J ends were trimmed by 6 bases and 2 bases, with 11 bases remaining between them.

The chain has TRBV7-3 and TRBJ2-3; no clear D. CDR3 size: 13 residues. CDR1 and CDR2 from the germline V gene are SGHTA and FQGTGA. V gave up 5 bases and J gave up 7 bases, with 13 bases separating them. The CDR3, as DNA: TGTGCCAGCAGCGCCGACTTAGCTTATACGCAGTATTTT. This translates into CASSADLAYTQYF.

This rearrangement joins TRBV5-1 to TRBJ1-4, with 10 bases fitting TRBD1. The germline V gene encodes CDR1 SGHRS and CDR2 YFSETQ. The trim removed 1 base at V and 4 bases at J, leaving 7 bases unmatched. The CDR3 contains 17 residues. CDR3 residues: CASSLWGQGSLNEKLFF. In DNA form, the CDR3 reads TGCGCCAGCAGCTTGTGGGGACAGGGGAGTCTTAATGAAAAACTGTTTTTT.

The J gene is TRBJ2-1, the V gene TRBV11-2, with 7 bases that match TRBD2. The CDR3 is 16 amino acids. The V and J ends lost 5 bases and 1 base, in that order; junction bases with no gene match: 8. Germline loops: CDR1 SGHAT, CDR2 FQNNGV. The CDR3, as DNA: TGTGCCAGCAGCCCGACCCCGGGGGGTTCCTACAATGAGCAGTTCTTC. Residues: CASSPTPGGSYNEQFF.

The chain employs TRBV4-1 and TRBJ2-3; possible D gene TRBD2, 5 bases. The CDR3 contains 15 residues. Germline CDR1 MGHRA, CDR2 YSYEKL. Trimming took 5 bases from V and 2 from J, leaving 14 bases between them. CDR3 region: CASSRLPGFTDTQYF. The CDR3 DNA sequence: TGCGCCAGCAGCAGGCTCCCGGGGTTCACAGATACGCAGTATTTT.

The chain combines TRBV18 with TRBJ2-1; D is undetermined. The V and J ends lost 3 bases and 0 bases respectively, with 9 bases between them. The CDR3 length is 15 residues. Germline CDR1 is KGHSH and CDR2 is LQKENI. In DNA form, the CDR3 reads TGTGCCAGCTCACCTATGTCGAGCTCCTACAATGAGCAGTTCTTC. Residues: CASSPMSSSYNEQFF.

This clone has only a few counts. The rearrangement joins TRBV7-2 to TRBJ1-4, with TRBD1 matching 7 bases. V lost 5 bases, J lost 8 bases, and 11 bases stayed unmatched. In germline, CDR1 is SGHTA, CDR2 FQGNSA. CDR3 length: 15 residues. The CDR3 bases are TGTGCCAGCAGCCCTCGACAGGGCTTCGGGGAAAAACTGTTTTTT. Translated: CASSPRQGFGEKLFF. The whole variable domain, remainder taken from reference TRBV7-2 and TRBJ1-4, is GAGVSQSPSNKVTEKGKDVELRCDPISGHTALYWYRQSLGQGLEFLIYFQGNSAPDKSGLPSDRFSAERTGGSVSTLTIQRTQQEDSAVYLCASSPRQGFGEKLFFGSGTQLSVL.